This T cell receptor beta chain was observed in a study of radiotherapy plus CTLA-4 blockade in lung cancer. Repertoires were generated with immunoSEQ multiplex PCR, while TCRdb's copy carries only in-frame clones and drops some. The sample records 85,000 to 90,000 clones, around nine tenths being singletons. General study results and limits: Clones derived from tumor TCRs expanded in blood after radiotherapy plus ipilimumab. Per reports, early blood T cell clone dynamics, plus interferon-beta, forecast response most strongly.

On this clone itself: The antigen is not known.

This CDR3 is 15 amino acids long. Germline V CDR1 and CDR2: WSHSY, SAAADI. The germline V and J ends were trimmed by 6 bases and 4 bases, with 18 bases remaining between them. Focal radiation was given together with CTLA-4 blockade (ipilimumab) to patients with chemo-refractory metastatic non-small-cell lung cancer. Sequenced material: peripheral blood, taken from a patient treated with radiotherapy plus ipilimumab. The genes are TRBV10-2 and TRBJ2-5; D is possibly TRBD2 (7 bases). The sequence came from a human donor with non-small cell lung cancer that progressed on radiotherapy plus ipilimumab. This CDR3 reads CASRDLGGAGETQYF. The CDR3 DNA reads as TGCGCCAGCAGGGATTTAGGGGGGGCCGGAGAGACCCAGTACTTC.